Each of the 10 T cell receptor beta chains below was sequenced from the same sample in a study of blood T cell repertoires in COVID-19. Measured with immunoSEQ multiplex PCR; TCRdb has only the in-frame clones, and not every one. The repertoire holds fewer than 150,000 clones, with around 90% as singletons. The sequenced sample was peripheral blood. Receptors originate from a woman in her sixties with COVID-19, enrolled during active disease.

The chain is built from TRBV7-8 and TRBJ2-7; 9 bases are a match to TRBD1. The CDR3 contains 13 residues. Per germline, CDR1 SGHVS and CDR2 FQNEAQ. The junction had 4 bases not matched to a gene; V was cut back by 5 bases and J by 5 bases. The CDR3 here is CASSRDRVHEQYF. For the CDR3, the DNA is TGTGCCAGCAGCCGGGACAGGGTCCACGAGCAGTACTTC.

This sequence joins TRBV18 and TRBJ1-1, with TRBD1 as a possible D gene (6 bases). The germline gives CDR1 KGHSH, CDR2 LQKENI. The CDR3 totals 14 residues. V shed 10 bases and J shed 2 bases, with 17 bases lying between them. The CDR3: CATRTTGGNTEAFF. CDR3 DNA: TGTGCCACACGAACGACGGGGGGCAACACTGAAGCTTTCTTT.

The CDR3 nucleotides are TGTGCCAGCTCACCTTTTCCGGTAGCAAAGAACACCGGGGAGCTGTTTTTT. This gives the protein CASSPFPVAKNTGELFF. V usage is TRBV18 and J usage is TRBJ2-2; the D is unclear. Germline V gives CDR1 KGHSH, CDR2 LQKENI. The ends were cut back, 3 bases at V and 1 base at J, with 15 bases in the middle. This CDR3 is 17 amino acids long.

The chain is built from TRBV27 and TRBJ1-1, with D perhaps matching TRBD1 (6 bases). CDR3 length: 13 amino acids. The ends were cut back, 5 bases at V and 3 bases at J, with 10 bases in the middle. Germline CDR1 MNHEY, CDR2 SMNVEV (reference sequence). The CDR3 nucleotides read TGTGCCAGCAGTCGGACAGTTTACACTGAAGCTTTCTTT. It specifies CASSRTVYTEAFF.

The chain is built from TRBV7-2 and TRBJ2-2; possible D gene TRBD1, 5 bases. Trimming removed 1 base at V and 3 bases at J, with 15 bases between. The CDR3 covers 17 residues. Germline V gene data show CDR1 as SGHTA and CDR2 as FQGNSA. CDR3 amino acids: CASSLEFGQGYTGELFF. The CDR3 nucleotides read TGTGCCAGCAGCTTAGAGTTCGGGCAGGGTTACACCGGGGAGCTGTTTTTT.

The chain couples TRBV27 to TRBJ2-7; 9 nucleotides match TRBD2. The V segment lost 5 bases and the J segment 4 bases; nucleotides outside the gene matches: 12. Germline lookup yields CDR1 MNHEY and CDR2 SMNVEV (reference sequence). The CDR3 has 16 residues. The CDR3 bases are TGTGCCAGCAGTCCCATGGGGCGGGGGGGCCTTTACGAGCAGTACTTC. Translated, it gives CASSPMGRGGLYEQYF.

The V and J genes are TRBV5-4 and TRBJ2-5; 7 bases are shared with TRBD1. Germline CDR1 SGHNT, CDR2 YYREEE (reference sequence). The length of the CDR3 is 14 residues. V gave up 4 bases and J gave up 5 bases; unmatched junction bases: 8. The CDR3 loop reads CASSPPGGVETQYF. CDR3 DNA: TGTGCCAGCAGCCCACCAGGGGGAGTGGAGACCCAGTACTTC.

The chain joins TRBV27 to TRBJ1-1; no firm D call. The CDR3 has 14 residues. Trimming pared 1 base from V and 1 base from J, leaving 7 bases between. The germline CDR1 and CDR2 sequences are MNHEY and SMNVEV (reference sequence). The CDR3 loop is CASSLYGRNTEAFF. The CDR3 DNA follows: TGTGCCAGCAGTTTATACGGGAGGAACACTGAAGCTTTCTTT.

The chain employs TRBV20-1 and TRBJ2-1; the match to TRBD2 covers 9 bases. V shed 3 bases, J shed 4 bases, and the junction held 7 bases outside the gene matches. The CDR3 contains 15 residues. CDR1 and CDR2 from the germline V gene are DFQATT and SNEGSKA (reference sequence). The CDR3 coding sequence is TGCAGTGCTAGTAGAGGTAGCGGGGGATACAATGAGCAGTTCTTC. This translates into CSASRGSGGYNEQFF.

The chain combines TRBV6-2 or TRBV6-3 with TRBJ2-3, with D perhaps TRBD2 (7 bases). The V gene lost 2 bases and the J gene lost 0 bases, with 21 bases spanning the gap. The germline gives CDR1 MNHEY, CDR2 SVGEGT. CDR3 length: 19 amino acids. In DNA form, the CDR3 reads TGTGCCAGCAGTTACCCCGCACTTGGCGGGGGCAGCAGCACAGATACGCAGTATTTT. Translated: CASSYPALGGGSSTDTQYF.